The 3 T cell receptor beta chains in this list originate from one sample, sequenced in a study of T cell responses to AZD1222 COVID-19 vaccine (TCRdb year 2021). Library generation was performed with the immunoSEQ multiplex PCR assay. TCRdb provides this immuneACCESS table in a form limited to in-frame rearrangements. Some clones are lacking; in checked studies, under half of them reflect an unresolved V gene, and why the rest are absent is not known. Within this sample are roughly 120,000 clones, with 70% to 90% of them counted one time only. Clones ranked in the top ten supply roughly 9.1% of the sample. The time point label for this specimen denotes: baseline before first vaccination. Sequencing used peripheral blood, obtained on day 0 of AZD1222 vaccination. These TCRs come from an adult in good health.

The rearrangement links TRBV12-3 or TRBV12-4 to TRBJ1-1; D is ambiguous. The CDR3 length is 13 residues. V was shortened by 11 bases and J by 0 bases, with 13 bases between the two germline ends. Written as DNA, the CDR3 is TGTGCCGTCGGGCCGAGAATGAACACTGAAGCTTTCTTT. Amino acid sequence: CAVGPRMNTEAFF.

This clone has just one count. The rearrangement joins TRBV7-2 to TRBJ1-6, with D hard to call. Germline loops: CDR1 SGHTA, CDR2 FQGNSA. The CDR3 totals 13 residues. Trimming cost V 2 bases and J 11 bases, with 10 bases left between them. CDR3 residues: CASSLSPDTPLHF. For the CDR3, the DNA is TGTGCCAGCAGCTTATCACCCGACACACCCCTCCACTTT.

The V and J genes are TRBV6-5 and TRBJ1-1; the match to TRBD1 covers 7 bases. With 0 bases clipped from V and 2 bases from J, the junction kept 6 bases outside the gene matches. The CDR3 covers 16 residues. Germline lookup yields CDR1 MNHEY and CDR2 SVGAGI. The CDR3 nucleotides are TGTGCCAGCAGTTACTCACAGGGGACACTTAACACTGAAGCTTTCTTT. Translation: CASSYSQGTLNTEAFF.